A selection of T cell receptor beta chains follows, all from one sample in a study of blood T cell repertoires in COVID-19. TCRdb keeps only in-frame clones here, not all; method: immunoSEQ multiplex PCR. This table holds about 55,000 clones, roughly 90% found once. Sequencing input: peripheral blood. Source of these receptors: a human donor with active COVID-19. The donor label of this sample is uncertain. Each CDR3 is given with its conserved first and last residue. The D gene is left open where the match is weak. The size field is filled for only some rows; it gives once, few, many or a size class.

d_call clone_size j_call v_call cdr3_nt cdr3_aa
NA NA TRBJ1-1 TRBV5-1 TGCGCCAGCAGCTTGAGTGGGACTCTAAACACTGAAGCTTTCTTT CASSLSGTLNTEAFF
TRBD2 few TRBJ2-1 TRBV10-3 TGTGCCATCAGTGAACTAGCGGGGGGGCTCAATGAGCAGTTCTTC CAISELAGGLNEQFF
TRBD2 NA TRBJ2-1 TRBV3-1/TRBV3-2 TGTGCCAGCAGCCGGCGGGAGGCCTACAATGAGCAGTTCTTC CASSRREAYNEQFF
TRBD1 NA TRBJ2-7 TRBV29-1 TGCAGCGTCGGAACCGGACAGGTCTACGAGCAGTACTTC CSVGTGQVYEQYF
TRBD1 NA TRBJ2-5 TRBV5-1 TGCGCCAGCAGCTTGGGTCAGGGGGCGGGAGAGACCCAGTACTTC CASSLGQGAGETQYF
NA NA TRBJ1-1 TRBV6-5 TGTGCCAGCAGTTACGGCCGGAACACTGAAGCTTTCTTT CASSYGRNTEAFF
TRBD1 NA TRBJ2-2 TRBV5-1 TGCGCCAGCAGCCGGACAGGGAACACCGGGGAGCTGTTTTTT CASSRTGNTGELFF
NA NA TRBJ2-1 TRBV7-2 TGTGCCAGCAGCCCGTGGGGAGCGGCCAGCTCCTACAATGAGCAGTTCTTC CASSPWGAASSYNEQFF
TRBD2 NA TRBJ2-7 TRBV18 TGTGCCAGCTCACGATGGACTAGCGGGAGTCGCGACGAGCAGTACTTC CASSRWTSGSRDEQYF
TRBD2 NA TRBJ2-1 TRBV5-6 TGTGCCAGCAGCGGGACTAGCGGGAGGGGGTCGGGTTACAATGAGCAGTTCTTC CASSGTSGRGSGYNEQFF
NA few TRBJ2-1 TRBV7-2 TGTGCCAGCAGCCCCCAGTTGGGAGGAGTGGGTGAGCAGTTCTTC CASSPQLGGVGEQFF
NA NA TRBJ2-7 TRBV5-6 TGTGCCAGCAGCTTGGATTCAGGGGCCGGCTACGGCGAGCAGTACTTC CASSLDSGAGYGEQYF
TRBD1 once TRBJ2-1 TRBV11-3 TGTGCCAGCAGCTTAGCGCCAGGGGGCCCCTACAATGAGCAGTTCTTC CASSLAPGGPYNEQFF
NA NA TRBJ1-1 TRBV28 TGTGCCACAGTTGCGGGAAGGGCTTTCTTT CATVAGRAFF
NA NA TRBJ2-1 TRBV19 TGTGCCAGTAGCCGTGGGACTGCACCCTACAATGAGCAGTTCTTC CASSRGTAPYNEQFF
NA once TRBJ2-3 TRBV9 TGTGCCAGCAGCGTAGCTAGGACACCAGATACGCAGTATTTT CASSVARTPDTQYF